The present TCR beta chain was sequenced within a study of T cell responses to AZD1222 COVID-19 vaccine. Whole-study context: Recipients boosted at about 4 weeks or about 12 weeks are pooled.

The protocol was immunoSEQ multiplex PCR, while the TCRdb copy is restricted to in-frame clones and leaves out a portion. The sample lists 87,000 or so clones; 85% to 90% were seen once. The CDR3 covers 15 residues. Germline V gene data show CDR1 as SGHRS and CDR2 as YFSETQ. Trimming took 4 bases from V and 0 from J, leaving 11 bases between them. Study-wide points: Donors, mostly white British, included more females; clonal diversity was possibly underestimated. Regions left unmutated in variants are reportedly the target of nearly half of spike-specific TCRs. An increase in Spike-specific TCR breadth and depth was observed after two AZD1222 doses.

In regard to this clone: The antigen is not known.

The receptor's source is an adult in good health. This specimen consisted of peripheral blood, obtained on day 0 of AZD1222 vaccination. V and J are TRBV5-1 and TRBJ2-1; D may be TRBD1 (5 bases). The CDR3 region has the DNA TGCGCCAGCAGCCTACGACAGAGCTCCTACAATGAGCAGTTCTTC. It is translated as CASSLRQSSYNEQFF.